This TCR beta chain was documented in a study of T cell repertoires in cytomegalovirus infection. The wider study: The authors relied on CMV epitopes, both recently identified HLA-C-restricted and well-studied HLA-B-restricted.

Per the germline V gene, CDR1 is MNHEY and CDR2 is SMNVEV (reference sequence). After removal of 4 bases from V and 5 bases from J, the junction contained 10 bases not matched to a gene. The CDR3 is 15 residues long. TCRdb analysed the reads with MiXCR anew, one entry per CDR3 protein. Here the sample spans 800,000 to 950,000 distinct CDR3 sequences, 32% being singletons. This clonotype was seen only a few times. Its specificity is unknown. V gene TRBV27 combines with J gene TRBJ2-5, with 7 bases matching TRBD1. The sample here was cultured CD8+ T cells from PBMCs, taken from culture after CMV antigen stimulation. The receptor's source is a human donor in good health (CMV status not recorded). Some clones in this sample may be carry-over from other donors' samples. The CDR3 loop reads CASSSSTGLGETQYF. Written as DNA, the CDR3 is TGTGCCAGCAGTTCCTCGACAGGGCTTGGGGAGACCCAGTACTTC.